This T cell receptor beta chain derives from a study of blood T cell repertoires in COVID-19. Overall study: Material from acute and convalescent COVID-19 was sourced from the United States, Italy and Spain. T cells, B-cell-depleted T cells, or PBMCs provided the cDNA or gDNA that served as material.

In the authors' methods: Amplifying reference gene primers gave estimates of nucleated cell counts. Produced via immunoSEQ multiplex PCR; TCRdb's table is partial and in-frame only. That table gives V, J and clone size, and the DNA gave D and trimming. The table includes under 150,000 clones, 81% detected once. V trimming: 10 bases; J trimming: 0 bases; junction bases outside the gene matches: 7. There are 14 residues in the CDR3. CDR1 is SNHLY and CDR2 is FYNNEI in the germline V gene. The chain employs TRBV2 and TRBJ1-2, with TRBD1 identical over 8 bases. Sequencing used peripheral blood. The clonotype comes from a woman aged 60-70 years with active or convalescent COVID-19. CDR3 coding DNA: TGTGCCACTGGACAGGGAGAAGCTAACTATGGCTACACCTTC. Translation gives CATGQGEANYGYTF.